The source of this T cell receptor (beta chain) is a study of blood T cell repertoires in COVID-19. Study-wide background: Sites across the United States, Italy and Spain contributed samples from acute and convalescent COVID-19. T cells, B-cell-depleted T cells, or PBMCs provided the cDNA or gDNA that served as material.

The junction had 13 bases not matched to a gene; V was cut back by 5 bases and J by 12 bases. CDR1 MNHEY and CDR2 SVGEGT come from the germline V gene. This CDR3 region has 16 residues. Authors' analysis steps: Reference gene primer amplification gave estimated nucleated cell counts. Only in-frame clones appear in the TCRdb table, and some are missing; sequencing was by immunoSEQ multiplex PCR. V and J calls and clone size follow that table, whereas D and trimming were derived from the DNA. The table shows fewer than 200,000 clones, with approximately 82% occurring only once. The sequenced material came from peripheral blood. This TCR was sampled from a woman over 75 with acute or convalescent COVID-19. The V and J genes are TRBV6-2 or TRBV6-3 and TRBJ2-1, with 13 bases lining up with TRBD2. The DNA of the CDR3 is TGTGCCAGCAGTAACCCCCGGACTAGCGGGAGAAGAGGGCAGTTCTTC. The encoded protein is CASSNPRTSGRRGQFF.